The 30 T cell receptor beta chains listed next were all sequenced from one sample in a study of blood T cell repertoires in COVID-19. Sequencing was performed with immunoSEQ multiplex PCR; in TCRdb, only in-frame clones are kept and a portion is missing. Among around 200,000 clones listed, about 85% were seen once. Sequencing was carried out using peripheral blood. These receptors were collected from a man aged 35-49 years with acute or convalescent COVID-19.

CDR3 loop: CASSREAGIGGNEQFF. The CDR3 DNA reads as TGCGCCAGCAGCCGGGAGGCGGGAATAGGGGGTAATGAGCAGTTCTTC. The chain uses TRBV5-1 and TRBJ2-1; perhaps TRBD2 as D (7 bases). CDR1 SGHRS and CDR2 YFSETQ come from the germline V gene. CDR3 length: 16 residues. V lost 4 bases and J 7 bases, leaving 21 bases between the germline ends.

The chain has TRBV5-1 and TRBJ1-5; 10 bases fit TRBD1. Germline-derived CDR1 and CDR2 are SGHRS and YFSETQ. The length of the CDR3 is 14 residues. V shed 5 bases and J 4 bases; nucleotides not matched to a gene: 3. CDR3 sequence reads: CASRPGQGNQPQHF. CDR3 coding DNA: TGCGCCAGCAGGCCGGGACAGGGGAATCAGCCCCAGCATTTT. Looking up the rest from reference TRBV5-1 and TRBJ1-5 gives the full variable domain: KAGVTQTPRYLIKTRGQQVTLSCSPISGHRSVSWYQQTPGQGLQFLFEYFSETQRNKGNFPGRFSGRQFSNSRSEMNVSTLELGDSALYLCASRPGQGNQPQHFGDGTRLSIL.

The chain couples TRBV2 to TRBJ1-4; 7 positions agree with TRBD1. The CDR3 consists of 15 residues. In germline, CDR1 is SNHLY, CDR2 FYNNEI. V shed 1 base, J shed 7 bases, and the junction held 6 bases outside the gene matches. The CDR3 spells CASSEVWQGGEKLFF. CDR3 bases: TGTGCCAGCAGTGAAGTGTGGCAGGGGGGTGAAAAACTGTTTTTT. Looking up the rest from reference TRBV2 and TRBJ1-4 gives the full variable domain: EPEVTQTPSHQVTQMGQEVILRCVPISNHLYFYWYRQILGQKVEFLVSFYNNEISEKSEIFDDQFSVERPDGSNFTLKIRSTKLEDSAMYFCASSEVWQGGEKLFFGSGTQLSVL.

The chain carries TRBV10-3 and TRBJ2-7; a possible D gene is TRBD1 (6 bases). V was shortened by 5 bases and J by 5 bases, with 16 bases between the two germline ends. From germline, CDR1 is ENHRY and CDR2 SYGVKD. The length of the CDR3 is 14 residues. CDR3 sequence (DNA): TGTGCCATCAGTTTACACAGGGAAAATCACGAGCAGTACTTC. Translating it yields CAISLHRENHEQYF.

V and J are TRBV27 and TRBJ2-1; D remains unclear. The germline gives CDR1 MNHEY, CDR2 SMNVEV (reference sequence). V gave up 2 bases and J gave up 9 bases, with 14 bases separating them. The CDR3 loop spans 14 amino acids. The CDR3 protein is CASSLSRPVSEQFF. The CDR3 nucleotides read TGTGCCAGCAGTTTAAGCAGGCCAGTGAGTGAGCAGTTCTTC.

The chain carries TRBV27 and TRBJ2-7; TRBD2 aligns across 12 bases. The CDR3 has 15 residues. V lost 6 bases and J lost 4; bases outside the gene matches: 7. The germline V gene encodes CDR1 MNHEY and CDR2 SMNVEV (reference sequence). This CDR3 is CASSPTSGRAYEQYF. The CDR3 nucleotides read TGTGCCAGCAGCCCGACTAGCGGGAGAGCTTACGAGCAGTACTTC.

The chain joins TRBV28 to TRBJ1-5; no reliable D call. CDR3 size: 18 residues. The V end was cut by 1 base, the J end by 4 bases, with 20 bases between. Germline V gene lookup returns CDR1 MDHEN and CDR2 SYDVKM. CDR3 in amino acids: CASSLSTRSGSGNQPQHF. The CDR3 DNA is TGTGCCAGCAGTTTATCTACTCGATCAGGATCGGGGAATCAGCCCCAGCATTTT.

The V and J genes are TRBV30 and TRBJ1-4; 7 bases are a match to TRBD1. V lost 2 bases to trimming and J lost 4 bases; unmatched junction nucleotides: 4. CDR3 length equals 14 residues. Germline assignment: CDR1 GTSNPN and CDR2 SVGIG (reference sequence). The CDR3 DNA follows: TGTGCCTGGAGTCCCGGGACAGTTAATGAAAAACTGTTTTTT. Amino acids: CAWSPGTVNEKLFF.

The chain employs TRBV5-1 and TRBJ2-2; a weak D match, TRBD2 (5 bases). The CDR3 extends over 15 amino acids. With 4 bases removed from V and 1 base from J, the gap between germline ends came to 11 bases. Germline assignment: CDR1 SGHRS and CDR2 YFSETQ. The CDR3, as DNA: TGCGCCAGCAGCCCCCCAGGAGGGAACACCGGGGAGCTGTTTTTT. Translated, it gives CASSPPGGNTGELFF.

The rearrangement uses TRBV3-1 (or the pseudogene TRBV3-2) and TRBJ1-2; D perhaps matches TRBD1 (6 bases). V lost 2 bases to trimming and J lost 4 bases, with 14 bases between them. This CDR3 comprises 15 residues. Germline assignment: CDR1 LGHDT and CDR2 YNNKEL (reference sequence). The CDR3 loop reads CASSQLTGDLYGYTF. Written as DNA, the CDR3 is TGTGCCAGCAGCCAACTGACAGGAGACCTCTATGGCTACACCTTC.

The gene calls are TRBV20-1 and TRBJ2-5, with 9 bases identical to TRBD2. Losses at the gene ends were 3 bases for V and 2 bases for J; bases not matched to a gene: 7. Germline V gene lookup returns CDR1 DFQATT and CDR2 SNEGSKA (reference sequence). The CDR3 loop spans 15 amino acids. The CDR3 region is CSASPPTSGQETQYF. CDR3 nucleotides: TGCAGTGCTAGTCCCCCGACTAGCGGACAAGAGACCCAGTACTTC.

This chain joins TRBV14 and TRBJ2-3; TRBD2 might be the D (6 bases). The germline V gene has CDR1 SGHDN and CDR2 FVKESK. The V and J ends lost 3 bases and 4 bases respectively, with 14 bases between them. This CDR3 comprises 15 residues. CDR3 sequence: CASSHLRTIADTQYF. Written as DNA, the CDR3 is TGTGCCAGCAGCCATCTCCGGACTATCGCAGATACGCAGTATTTT.

The chain is built from TRBV2 and TRBJ1-6, with a weak D call TRBD1 (5 bases). The V end was cut by 4 bases, the J end by 7 bases, with 11 bases between. The CDR3 loop spans 14 amino acids. Looked up from germline, CDR1 is SNHLY and CDR2 is FYNNEI. CDR3 sequence reads: CASSGQGYNSPLHF. The CDR3 DNA reads as TGTGCCAGCAGTGGTCAGGGTTACAATTCACCCCTCCACTTT.

V gene TRBV9 combines with J gene TRBJ1-6; D call uncertain. The CDR3 spans 16 residues. Per germline, CDR1 SGDLS and CDR2 YYNGEE. Trimming cost V 3 bases and J 7 bases, with 17 bases left between them. CDR3 nucleotide sequence: TGTGCCAGCAGCGCCCAGCAGCGGATGGGGAATTCACCCCTCCACTTT. Translation gives CASSAQQRMGNSPLHF.

The chain carries TRBV4-1 and TRBJ1-5, with 8 positions matching TRBD1. Trimming cost V 4 bases and J 3 bases; bases outside gene matches: 11. The germline CDR1 and CDR2 sequences are MGHRA and YSYEKL. The CDR3 is made up of 17 amino acids. CDR3 bases: TGCGCCAGCAGCCCGAGGGGCAGGGGGCGCACCAATCAGCCCCAGCATTTT. This codes for CASSPRGRGRTNQPQHF.

V gene TRBV27 combines with J gene TRBJ2-7; maybe TRBD2 (6 bases). This CDR3 comprises 13 residues. The germline gives CDR1 MNHEY, CDR2 SMNVEV (reference sequence). V lost 4 bases and J lost 3, with 10 bases in between. The CDR3 loop is CASSSPGDYEQYF. The CDR3 DNA follows: TGTGCCAGCAGTTCACCGGGAGACTACGAGCAGTACTTC.

This clone came up once. J is TRBJ1-2 and V is TRBV6-2 or TRBV6-3, with 9 bases lining up with TRBD1. Trimming took 6 bases from V and 8 from J; bases not matched to a gene: 10. This CDR3 contains 14 residues. Germline V CDR1 and CDR2: MNHEY, SVGEGT. CDR3 sequence: CASRPPGTGKGYTF. The CDR3 nucleotides read TGTGCCAGCAGACCTCCCGGGACAGGGAAAGGCTACACCTTC.

This clone appeared a single time. V is TRBV19 and J is TRBJ2-1; 7 bases are a match to TRBD2. Germline CDR1 LNHDA, CDR2 SQIVND (reference sequence). The V gene end was trimmed by 0 bases and the J gene end by 9 bases; junction bases not matched to a gene: 8. The CDR3 spans 15 residues. The CDR3 nucleotides are TGTGCCAGTAGTATAGATTTGGGGGGGTTAATTGAGCAGTTCTTC. Translated: CASSIDLGGLIEQFF.

V is TRBV28 and J is TRBJ2-3; possible D gene TRBD2, 6 bases. V lost 5 bases and J lost 0, with 18 bases in between. Germline assignment: CDR1 MDHEN and CDR2 SYDVKM. The CDR3 is made up of 17 amino acids. Here the CDR3 reads CASSPPVGSGSTDTQYF. The CDR3 bases are TGTGCCAGCAGTCCACCCGTAGGTAGCGGTAGCACAGATACGCAGTATTTT.

This clone was seen only once. CDR3 loop: CASSPLTSSNQPQHF. CDR3 nucleotides: TGTGCCAGCAGCCCGTTGACATCTAGCAATCAGCCCCAGCATTTT. The genes are TRBV7-2 and TRBJ1-5; D remains unclear. Trimming took off 5 bases at V and 0 bases at J, with 11 bases between the two ends. The germline gives CDR1 SGHTA, CDR2 FQGNSA. There are 15 residues in the CDR3. Combining the CDR3 with reference TRBV7-2 and TRBJ1-5 gives the whole variable domain GAGVSQSPSNKVTEKGKDVELRCDPISGHTALYWYRQSLGQGLEFLIYFQGNSAPDKSGLPSDRFSAERTGGSVSTLTIQRTQQEDSAVYLCASSPLTSSNQPQHFGDGTRLSIL.

The V and J genes are TRBV11-2 and TRBJ2-7, with 7 bases that match TRBD2. This CDR3 region has 14 residues. The germline V gene has CDR1 SGHAT and CDR2 FQNNGV. J was trimmed by 10 bases and V by 1 base; bases with no gene match: 10. In DNA form, the CDR3 reads TGTGCCAGCAGCTTAGCGGGGGGAGGCCCCAAACAGTACTTC. Amino acid sequence: CASSLAGGGPKQYF.

V gene TRBV5-1 combines with J gene TRBJ1-2; D is uncertain. Trimming took off 1 base at V and 2 bases at J, with 12 bases between the two ends. CDR3 size: 15 residues. Germline V gene lookup returns CDR1 SGHRS and CDR2 YFSETQ. This CDR3 reads CASSLSQPINYGYTF. The CDR3 DNA follows: TGCGCCAGCAGCTTGTCACAGCCTATAAACTATGGCTACACCTTC.

This chain links TRBV5-1 with TRBJ1-4; weak D call: TRBD1 (6 bases). The CDR3 has 16 residues. Per the germline V gene, CDR1 is SGHRS and CDR2 is YFSETQ. The V end lost 1 base, the J end lost 7 bases, and 17 bases lay between the germline ends. The CDR3 is CASSLRTAGDGEKLFF. The DNA of the CDR3 is TGCGCCAGCAGCTTGCGGACGGCAGGGGATGGTGAAAAACTGTTTTTT.

J is TRBJ2-3 and V is TRBV6-5; 15 positions match TRBD2. This CDR3 has 15 amino acids. J was trimmed by 6 bases and V by 6 bases; bases with no gene match: 4. The germline V gene encodes CDR1 MNHEY and CDR2 SVGAGI. DNA for the CDR3: TGTGCCAGCAGCCCCGGGACTAGCGGGAGGGATACGCAGTATTTT. Translation gives CASSPGTSGRDTQYF.

This clone was counted once. The V and J genes are TRBV19 and TRBJ2-7, with D possibly matching TRBD1 (5 bases). Germline CDR1 and CDR2: LNHDA and SQIVND (reference sequence). V lost 4 bases to trimming and J lost 4 bases, with 14 bases between them. This CDR3 comprises 14 residues. CDR3 in amino acids: CASSKGTGGYEQYF. CDR3 in DNA: TGTGCCAGTAGTAAGGGTACAGGTGGGTACGAGCAGTACTTC.

This clone was picked up one time. This sequence joins TRBV5-1 and TRBJ1-5; D not resolved. Germline V lookup: CDR1 SGHRS, CDR2 YFSETQ. The CDR3 totals 14 residues. V was trimmed by 0 bases and J by 1 base, leaving 5 bases between them. The CDR3 region is CASSLGQSNQPQHF. In nucleotides, the CDR3 is TGCGCCAGCAGCTTGGGACAAAGCAATCAGCCCCAGCATTTT.

The chain carries TRBV5-4 and TRBJ1-2, with 7 bases lining up with TRBD1. This CDR3 comprises 14 residues. The V gene end was trimmed by 4 bases and the J gene end by 4 bases; junction bases not matched to a gene: 7. CDR1 is SGHNT, CDR2 YYREEE, per germline (reference sequence). In DNA form, the CDR3 reads TGTGCCAGCAGCCTTGACAGGGATGGCTATGGCTACACCTTC. Translated: CASSLDRDGYGYTF.

The chain is built from TRBV2 and TRBJ1-4, with 8 bases aligning to TRBD1. The CDR3 covers 14 residues. CDR1 and CDR2 (germline): SNHLY, FYNNEI. The V and J ends lost 7 bases and 6 bases, in that order; junction bases with no gene match: 7. The CDR3 DNA sequence: TGTGCCAGCAAAAGCGAGACAGGGGATGAAAAACTGTTTTTT. As protein: CASKSETGDEKLFF.

The gene calls are TRBV6-5 and TRBJ2-1; 7 bases map to TRBD2. After removal of 7 bases from V and 9 bases from J, the junction contained 9 bases not matched to a gene. The germline V gene encodes CDR1 MNHEY and CDR2 SVGAGI. The CDR3 is made up of 13 amino acids. The CDR3 loop is CASTARLASEQFF. In nucleotides, the CDR3 is TGTGCCAGCACCGCCCGACTAGCAAGTGAGCAGTTCTTC.

This rearrangement joins TRBV28 to TRBJ2-1; 7 bases are shared with TRBD2. The CDR3 has 13 amino acids. Germline assignment: CDR1 MDHEN and CDR2 SYDVKM. V shed 3 bases, J shed 7 bases, and the junction held 3 bases outside the gene matches. The CDR3 region is CASSFGGSNEQFF. In nucleotides, the CDR3 is TGTGCCAGCAGTTTTGGCGGGAGTAATGAGCAGTTCTTC. Full variable domain (outside the CDR3, taken from reference TRBV28 and TRBJ2-1): DVKVTQSSRYLVKRTGEKVFLECVQDMDHENMFWYRQDPGLGLRLIYFSYDVKMKEKGDIPEGYSVSREKKERFSLILESASTNQTSMYLCASSFGGSNEQFFGPGTRLTVL.